This is a list of T cell receptor beta chains from one sample in a study of blood T cell repertoires in COVID-19. TCRdb's copy holds only in-frame clones and misses some; the assay was immunoSEQ multiplex PCR. The table has approximately 210,000 clones, about 88% seen once; the top ten hold roughly 5%. Sequenced: peripheral blood. All receptors come from a woman aged 35 to 49 with acute or convalescent COVID-19. CDR3s include the opening cysteine and the closing phenylalanine or tryptophan. A D gene is named only where the DNA matches it firmly. Size values are once, few and many counts, or a class for expanded clones, and some rows have none.

CDR3	DNA	J	size	V	D
CASSPGQSETQYF	TGTGCCAGCAGTCCGGGACAGTCAGAGACCCAGTACTTC	TRBJ2-5	.	TRBV12-3/TRBV12-4	TRBD1
CASSVDPEGGRGTEAFF	TGTGCCAGCAGCGTAGATCCCGAGGGGGGGCGCGGCACTGAAGCTTTCTTT	TRBJ1-1	once	TRBV9	.
CASSLWGGGGNQPQHF	TGTGCCAGCAGTTTGTGGGGGGGAGGGGGCAATCAGCCCCAGCATTTT	TRBJ1-5	.	TRBV28	.
CASSVGTGSGELFF	TGTGCCAGCAGCGTAGGGACAGGGTCCGGGGAGCTGTTTTTT	TRBJ2-2	.	TRBV9	TRBD1
CASSLARGTDTQYF	TGTGCCAGCAGCTTAGCCCGGGGCACAGATACGCAGTATTTT	TRBJ2-3	.	TRBV11-2	.
CASSPTGSSGNTIYF	TGTGCCAGCTCGCCGACAGGGAGCTCTGGAAACACCATATATTTT	TRBJ1-3	.	TRBV18	TRBD1
CASSSLPSNQPQHF	TGTGCCAGCAGCTCCCTCCCTTCCAATCAGCCCCAGCATTTT	TRBJ1-5	.	TRBV13	.
CASSALMFQGKAFF	TGTGCCAGCAGTGCACTGATGTTCCAGGGGAAGGCTTTCTTT	TRBJ1-1	.	TRBV2	.
CASSPGQGAMDEQFF	TGCGCCAGCAGCCCCGGACAGGGGGCGATGGATGAGCAGTTCTTC	TRBJ2-1	.	TRBV5-1	TRBD1
CASSLSLGGYSTDTQYF	TGTGCCAGCAGCTTATCCTTGGGGGGGTATAGCACAGATACGCAGTATTTT	TRBJ2-3	.	TRBV7-2	TRBD2
CASSLVGGPEAFF	TGTGCCAGCAGTTTAGTAGGGGGACCTGAAGCTTTCTTT	TRBJ1-1	.	TRBV12-3/TRBV12-4	.
CASSQAKDRERWGYTF	TGTGCCAGCAGCCAAGCCAAGGACAGGGAACGATGGGGCTACACCTTC	TRBJ1-2	.	TRBV3-1/TRBV3-2	TRBD1
CASSDSRQGAYGYTF	TGTGCCAGCAGCGACTCCAGACAGGGAGCCTATGGCTACACCTTC	TRBJ1-2	.	TRBV2	TRBD1
CASSYGGRTEAFF	TGTGCCAGCAGTTACGGGGGGAGGACTGAAGCTTTCTTT	TRBJ1-1	.	TRBV6-5	.
CASSVRWEGYSDGGYTF	TGTGCCAGCAGTGTGAGATGGGAGGGGTACAGTGACGGTGGCTACACCTTC	TRBJ1-2	once	TRBV6-1	.
CASSKDSNYGYTF	TGTGCCAGCAGCAAGGACAGCAACTATGGCTACACCTTC	TRBJ1-2	.	TRBV5-4	.
CSVRGETGVLEDTNEKLFF	TGCAGCGTTCGGGGAGAGACAGGGGTATTAGAGGATACTAATGAAAAACTGTTTTTT	TRBJ1-4	.	TRBV29-1	TRBD1
CASSVQDLSNQPQHF	TGTGCCAGTAGTGTCCAGGATCTTAGCAATCAGCCCCAGCATTTT	TRBJ1-5	.	TRBV19	.
CASSPRIAGGRELDTQYF	TGTGCCAGCAGCCCCCGGATAGCGGGGGGGCGGGAATTAGATACGCAGTATTTT	TRBJ2-3	.	TRBV3-1/TRBV3-2	TRBD2
CASSLVAGMAKNIQYF	TGTGCCAGCAGCTTAGTCGCAGGGATGGCCAAAAACATTCAGTACTTC	TRBJ2-4	.	TRBV7-8	.
CASTRGTDYGYTF	TGTGCCAGTACCAGGGGGACAGACTATGGCTACACCTTC	TRBJ1-2	.	TRBV19	TRBD1
CASGGDTDTQYF	TGTGCCAGCGGGGGGGACACAGATACGCAGTATTTT	TRBJ2-3	few	TRBV6-6	TRBD2
CASSFFNQPQHF	TGTGCCAGCAGTTTCTTCAATCAGCCCCAGCATTTT	TRBJ1-5	.	TRBV12-3/TRBV12-4	.
CASSPVGRIFGGGYTF	TGTGCCAGCAGCCCCGTGGGACGCATATTCGGGGGGGGCTACACCTTC	TRBJ1-2	.	TRBV3-1/TRBV3-2	.
CASSRTGQSEAFF	TGTGCCAGCAGCCGCACAGGGCAGAGTGAAGCTTTCTTT	TRBJ1-1	.	TRBV6-6	.
CASRGQPYSNYGYTF	TGCGCCAGCAGGGGACAGCCATATTCTAACTATGGCTACACCTTC	TRBJ1-2	.	TRBV23-1	TRBD1
CASNEWGVGYTF	TGTGCCAGCAACGAATGGGGGGTCGGCTACACCTTC	TRBJ1-2	.	TRBV5-6	.
CASSKAHRTARSGANVLTF	TGTGCCAGCAGCAAAGCGCATCGGACAGCGCGCTCTGGGGCCAACGTCCTGACTTTC	TRBJ2-6	.	TRBV21-1	.
CASSEASLYAEAFF	TGTGCCAGCAGTGAAGCGTCTCTATACGCTGAAGCTTTCTTT	TRBJ1-1	.	TRBV6-1	.
CASSPAGRGDTEAFF	TGCGCCAGCAGCCCTGCGGGCAGGGGGGACACTGAAGCTTTCTTT	TRBJ1-1	.	TRBV4-1	TRBD1
CASSEKRGLYGYTF	TGTGCCAGCAGTGAAAAAAGGGGGCTTTATGGCTACACCTTC	TRBJ1-2	.	TRBV2	TRBD1
CASSDWAGFNNEQFF	TGCGCCAGCAGTGATTGGGCAGGGTTTAACAATGAGCAGTTCTTC	TRBJ2-1	.	TRBV10-1	.
CASSLVGTGNQPQHF	TGTGCCAGCAGCTTAGTAGGGACAGGCAATCAGCCCCAGCATTTT	TRBJ1-5	.	TRBV7-8	TRBD1
CASSPTAGGYQETQYF	TGTGCCAGCTCACCAACAGCGGGGGGGTACCAAGAGACCCAGTACTTC	TRBJ2-5	.	TRBV18	TRBD2
CASSLGRGYGYTF	TGTGCCAGCAGTCTAGGAAGGGGCTATGGCTACACCTTC	TRBJ1-2	.	TRBV12-3/TRBV12-4	.
CASSIKAGTGNQPQHF	TGTGCCAGTAGCATAAAAGCCGGGACAGGCAATCAGCCCCAGCATTTT	TRBJ1-5	.	TRBV19	TRBD1
CASSLNRAYGYTF	TGTGCCAGCAGCTTAAACAGGGCCTATGGCTACACCTTC	TRBJ1-2	.	TRBV7-2	.